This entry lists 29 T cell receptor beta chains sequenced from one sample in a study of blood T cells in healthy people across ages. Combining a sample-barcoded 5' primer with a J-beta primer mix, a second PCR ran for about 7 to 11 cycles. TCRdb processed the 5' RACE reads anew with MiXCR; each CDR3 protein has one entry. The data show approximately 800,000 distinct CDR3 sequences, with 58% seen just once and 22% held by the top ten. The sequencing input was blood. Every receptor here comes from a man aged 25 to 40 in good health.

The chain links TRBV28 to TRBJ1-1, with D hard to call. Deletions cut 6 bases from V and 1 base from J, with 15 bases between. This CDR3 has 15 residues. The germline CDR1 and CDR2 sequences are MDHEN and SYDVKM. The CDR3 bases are TGTGCCAGCAGCCGATACCGGGCCACGAACACTGAAGCTTTCTTT. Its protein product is CASSRYRATNTEAFF.

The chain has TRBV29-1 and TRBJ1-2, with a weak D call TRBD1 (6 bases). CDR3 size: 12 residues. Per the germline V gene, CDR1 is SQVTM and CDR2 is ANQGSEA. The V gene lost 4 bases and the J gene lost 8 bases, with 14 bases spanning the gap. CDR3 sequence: CSVAWGAGGYTF. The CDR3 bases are TGCAGCGTTGCATGGGGGGCTGGAGGCTACACCTTC.

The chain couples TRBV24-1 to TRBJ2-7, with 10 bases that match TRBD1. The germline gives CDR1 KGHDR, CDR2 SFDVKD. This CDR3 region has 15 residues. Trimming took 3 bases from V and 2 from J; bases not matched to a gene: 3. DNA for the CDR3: TGTGCCACCAGTGATGCCGGGACAGGGGCCTACGAGCAGTACTTC. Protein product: CATSDAGTGAYEQYF.

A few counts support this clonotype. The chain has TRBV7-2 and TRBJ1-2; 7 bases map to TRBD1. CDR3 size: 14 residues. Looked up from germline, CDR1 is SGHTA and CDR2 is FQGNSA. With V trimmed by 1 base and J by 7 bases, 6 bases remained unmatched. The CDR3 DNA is TGTGCCAGCAGCTTAGACAGGGGACTAGGTGGCTACACCTTC. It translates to CASSLDRGLGGYTF. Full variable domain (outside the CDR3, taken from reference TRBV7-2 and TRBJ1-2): GAGVSQSPSNKVTEKGKDVELRCDPISGHTALYWYRQSLGQGLEFLIYFQGNSAPDKSGLPSDRFSAERTGGSVSTLTIQRTQQEDSAVYLCASSLDRGLGGYTFGSGTRLTVV.

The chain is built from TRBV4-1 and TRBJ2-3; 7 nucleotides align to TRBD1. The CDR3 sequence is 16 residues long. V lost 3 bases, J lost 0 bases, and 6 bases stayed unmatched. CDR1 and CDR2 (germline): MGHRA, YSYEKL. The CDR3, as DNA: TGCGCCAGCAGCCACCCGGACAGGATAAGCACAGATACGCAGTATTTT. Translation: CASSHPDRISTDTQYF.

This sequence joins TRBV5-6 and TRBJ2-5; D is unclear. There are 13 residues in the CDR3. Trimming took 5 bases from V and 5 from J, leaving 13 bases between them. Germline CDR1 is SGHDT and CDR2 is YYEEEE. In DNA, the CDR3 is TGTGCCAGCAGGGCTTCAGGTCGTGAGACCCAGTACTTC. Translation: CASRASGRETQYF.

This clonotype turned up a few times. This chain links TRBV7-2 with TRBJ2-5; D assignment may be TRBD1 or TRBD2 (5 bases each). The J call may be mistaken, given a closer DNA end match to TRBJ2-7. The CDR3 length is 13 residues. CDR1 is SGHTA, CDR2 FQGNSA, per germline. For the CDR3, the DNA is TGTGCCAGCAGCTTGACAAGGGGACACGAGCAGTACTTC. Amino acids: CASSLTRGHEQYF.

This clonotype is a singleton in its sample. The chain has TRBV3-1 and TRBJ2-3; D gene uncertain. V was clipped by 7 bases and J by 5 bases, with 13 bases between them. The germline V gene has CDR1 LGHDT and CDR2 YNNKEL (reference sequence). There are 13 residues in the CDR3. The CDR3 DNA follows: TGTGCCAGCAAGGGCAGCCTCCGAGATACGCAGTATTTT. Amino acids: CASKGSLRDTQYF.

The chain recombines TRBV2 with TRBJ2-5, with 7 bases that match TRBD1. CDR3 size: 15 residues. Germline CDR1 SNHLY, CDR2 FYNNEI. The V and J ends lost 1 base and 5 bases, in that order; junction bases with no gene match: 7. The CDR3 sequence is CASSEGNRGAETQYF. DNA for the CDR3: TGTGCCAGCAGTGAAGGGAACAGGGGTGCCGAGACCCAGTACTTC.

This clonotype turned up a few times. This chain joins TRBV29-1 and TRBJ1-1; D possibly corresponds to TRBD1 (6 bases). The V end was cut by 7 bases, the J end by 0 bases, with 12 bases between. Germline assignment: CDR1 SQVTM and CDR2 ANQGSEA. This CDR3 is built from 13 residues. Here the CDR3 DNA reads TGCAGCGGCCACAGGGATATGAACACTGAAGCTTTCTTT. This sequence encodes CSGHRDMNTEAFF.

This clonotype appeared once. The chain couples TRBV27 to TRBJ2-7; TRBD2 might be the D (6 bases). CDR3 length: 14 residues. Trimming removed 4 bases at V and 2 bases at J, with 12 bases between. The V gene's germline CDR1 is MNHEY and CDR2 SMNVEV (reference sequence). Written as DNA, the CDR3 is TGTGCCAGCAGTTACGGGAGCACGGCCTACGAGCAGTACTTC. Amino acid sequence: CASSYGSTAYEQYF.

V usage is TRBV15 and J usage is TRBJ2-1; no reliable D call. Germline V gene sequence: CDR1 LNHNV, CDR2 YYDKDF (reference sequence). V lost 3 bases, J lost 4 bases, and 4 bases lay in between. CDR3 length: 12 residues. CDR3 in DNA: TGTGCCACCAGCAGGGCTTACAATGAGCAGTTCTTC. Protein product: CATSRAYNEQFF.

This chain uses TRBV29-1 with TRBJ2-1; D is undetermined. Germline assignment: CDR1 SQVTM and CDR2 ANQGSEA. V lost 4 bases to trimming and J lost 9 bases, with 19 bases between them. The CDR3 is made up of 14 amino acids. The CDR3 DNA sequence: TGCAGCGTTGGAGCCGGGTCCGCCAGAAGTGAGCAGTTCTTC. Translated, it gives CSVGAGSARSEQFF.

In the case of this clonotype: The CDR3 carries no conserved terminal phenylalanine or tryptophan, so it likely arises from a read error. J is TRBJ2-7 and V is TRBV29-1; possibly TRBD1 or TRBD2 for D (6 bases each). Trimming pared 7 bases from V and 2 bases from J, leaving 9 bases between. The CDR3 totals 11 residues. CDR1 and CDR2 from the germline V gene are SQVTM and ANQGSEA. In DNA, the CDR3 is TGCAGCGCGGGGGCGACCTACGAGCAGTACTTA. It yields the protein CSAGATYEQYL.

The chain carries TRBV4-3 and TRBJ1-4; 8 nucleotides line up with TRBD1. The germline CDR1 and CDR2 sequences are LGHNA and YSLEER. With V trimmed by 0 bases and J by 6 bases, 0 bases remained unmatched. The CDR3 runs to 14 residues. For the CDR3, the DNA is TGCGCCAGCAGCCAAGAGGGACAGGATGAAAAACTGTTTTTT. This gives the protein CASSQEGQDEKLFF.

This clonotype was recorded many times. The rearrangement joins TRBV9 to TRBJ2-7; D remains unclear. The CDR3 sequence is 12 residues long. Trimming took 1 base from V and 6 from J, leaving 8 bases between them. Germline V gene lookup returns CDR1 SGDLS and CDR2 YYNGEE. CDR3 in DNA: TGTGCCAGCAGCGTATCCGATGGCGAGCAGTACTTC. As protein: CASSVSDGEQYF. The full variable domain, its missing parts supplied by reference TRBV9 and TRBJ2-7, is DSGVTQTPKHLITATGQRVTLRCSPRSGDLSVYWYQQSLDQGLQFLIQYYNGEERAKGNILERFSAQQFPDLHSELNLSSLELGDSALYFCASSVSDGEQYFGPGTRLTVT.

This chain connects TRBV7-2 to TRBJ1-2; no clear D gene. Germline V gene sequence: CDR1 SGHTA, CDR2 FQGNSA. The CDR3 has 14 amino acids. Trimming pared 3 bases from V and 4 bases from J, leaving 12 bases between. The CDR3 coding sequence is TGTGCCAGCAGCTTGGCGGGCCCCACCTATGGCTACACCTTC. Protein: CASSLAGPTYGYTF.

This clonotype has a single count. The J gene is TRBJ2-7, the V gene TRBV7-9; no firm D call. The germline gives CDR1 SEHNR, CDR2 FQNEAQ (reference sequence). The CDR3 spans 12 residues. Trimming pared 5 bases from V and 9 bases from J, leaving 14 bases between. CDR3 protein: CASSPGLFGQYF. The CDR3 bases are TGTGCCAGCAGCCCAGGCCTCTTTGGGCAGTACTTC.

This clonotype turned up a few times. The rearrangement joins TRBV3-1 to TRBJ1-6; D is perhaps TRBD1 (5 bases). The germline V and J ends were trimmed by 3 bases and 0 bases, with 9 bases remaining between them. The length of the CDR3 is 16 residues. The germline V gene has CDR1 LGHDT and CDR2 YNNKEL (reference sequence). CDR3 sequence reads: CASSQTVSSYNSPLHF. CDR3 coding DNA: TGTGCCAGCAGCCAGACAGTCAGCTCCTATAATTCACCCCTCCACTTT.

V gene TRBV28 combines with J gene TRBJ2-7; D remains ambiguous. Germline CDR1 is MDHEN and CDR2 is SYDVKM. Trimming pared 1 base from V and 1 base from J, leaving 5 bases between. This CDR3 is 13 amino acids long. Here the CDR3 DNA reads TGTGCCAGCAGTTTATCCAGGTCCTACGAGCAGTACTTC. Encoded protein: CASSLSRSYEQYF.

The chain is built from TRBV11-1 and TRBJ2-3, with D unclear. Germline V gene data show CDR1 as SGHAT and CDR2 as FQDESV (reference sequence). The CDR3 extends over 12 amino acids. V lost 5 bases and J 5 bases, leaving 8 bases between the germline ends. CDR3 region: CASSRYGDTQYF. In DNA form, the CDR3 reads TGTGCCAGCAGCCGTTACGGAGATACGCAGTATTTT.

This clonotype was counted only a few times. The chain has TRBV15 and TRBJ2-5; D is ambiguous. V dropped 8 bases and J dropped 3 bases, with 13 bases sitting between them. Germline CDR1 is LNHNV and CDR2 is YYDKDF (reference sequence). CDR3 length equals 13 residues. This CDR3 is CATRDGSEETQYF. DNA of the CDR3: TGTGCCACCCGCGACGGGTCAGAAGAGACCCAGTACTTC.

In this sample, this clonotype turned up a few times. CDR3 in DNA: TGTGCCAGCAGCCTACTAGGACTAGCGGGTTACAATGAGCAGTTCTTC. It is translated as CASSLLGLAGYNEQFF. V usage is TRBV7-9 and J usage is TRBJ2-1; 11 bases fit TRBD2. The CDR3 contains 16 residues. CDR1 and CDR2 (germline): SEHNR, FQNEAQ (reference sequence). Germline trimming cut 5 bases from V and 4 bases from J; bases unmatched to any gene: 7.

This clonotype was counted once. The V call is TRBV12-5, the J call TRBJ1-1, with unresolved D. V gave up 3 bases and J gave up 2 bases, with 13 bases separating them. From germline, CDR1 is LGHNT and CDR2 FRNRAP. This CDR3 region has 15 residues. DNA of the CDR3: TGTGCTAGTGGTTTTAGCGTCGGAGCCAACACTGAAGCTTTCTTT. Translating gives CASGFSVGANTEAFF.

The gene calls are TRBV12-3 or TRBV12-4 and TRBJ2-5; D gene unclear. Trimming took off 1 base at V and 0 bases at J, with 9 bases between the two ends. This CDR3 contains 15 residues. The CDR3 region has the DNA TGTGCCAGCAGTTTAGTCGGGCAGAACCAAGAGACCCAGTACTTC. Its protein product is CASSLVGQNQETQYF.

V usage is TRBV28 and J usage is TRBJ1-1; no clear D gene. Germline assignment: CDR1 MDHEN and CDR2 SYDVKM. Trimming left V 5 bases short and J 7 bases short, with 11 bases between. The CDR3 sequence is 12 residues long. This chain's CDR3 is CASSPNGREAFF. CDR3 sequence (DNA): TGTGCCAGCAGTCCCAACGGGCGTGAAGCTTTCTTT.

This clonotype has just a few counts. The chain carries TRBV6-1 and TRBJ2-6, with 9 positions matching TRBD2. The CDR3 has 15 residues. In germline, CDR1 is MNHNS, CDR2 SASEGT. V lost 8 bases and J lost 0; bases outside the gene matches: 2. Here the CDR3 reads CASLAGTSGANVLTF. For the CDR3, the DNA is TGTGCCAGCCTAGCGGGGACCTCTGGGGCCAACGTCCTGACTTTC.

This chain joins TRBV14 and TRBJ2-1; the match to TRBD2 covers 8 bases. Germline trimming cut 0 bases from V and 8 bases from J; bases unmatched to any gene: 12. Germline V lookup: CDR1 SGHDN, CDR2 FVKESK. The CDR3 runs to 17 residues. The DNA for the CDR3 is TGTGCCAGCAGCCAAGATATCCCGTCTAGCGGGTCTTATGAGCAGTTCTTC. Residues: CASSQDIPSSGSYEQFF.

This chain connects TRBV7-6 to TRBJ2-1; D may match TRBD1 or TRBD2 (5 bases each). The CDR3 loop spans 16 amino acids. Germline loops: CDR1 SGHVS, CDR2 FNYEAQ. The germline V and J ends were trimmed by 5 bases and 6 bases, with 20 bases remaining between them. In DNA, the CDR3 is TGTGCCAGCAGCCGACCGGGCGGGTGGGGGAGCAATGAGCAGTTCTTC. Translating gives CASSRPGGWGSNEQFF.